The T cell receptor beta chain described here comes from a study of blood T cells in healthy people across ages. Primed by a sample-barcoded 5' primer and a J-beta primer mix, a second PCR proceeded for roughly 7 to 12 cycles. Every cDNA was tagged by a template-switch adaptor with 12 random nucleotides. TCRdb re-derived calls from the 5' RACE reads in MiXCR, one entry per CDR3 protein. There are roughly 1.6 million distinct CDR3 sequences in the sample; about 32% occur only once, and 11% lies in the top ten. The CDR3 totals 14 residues. V dropped 7 bases and J dropped 4 bases, with 16 bases sitting between them.

V and J are TRBV12-3 or TRBV12-4 and TRBJ1-2, with D possibly being TRBD1 (5 bases). The receptor's source is a woman in her twenties or thirties in good health. The specimen was blood. The CDR3 DNA sequence: TGTGCCAGCAACGAGGCTGGGGCGGGCTATGGCTACACCTTC. Encoded protein: CASNEAGAGYGYTF.